This T cell receptor (beta chain) was observed in a study of blood T cells in healthy people across ages. Findings and limits, study-wide: Long-lived donors had more naive CD4+ cells and higher diversity than aged donors.

CDR3 length: 16 residues. Germline V gene data show CDR1 as DFQATT and CDR2 as SNEGSKA (reference sequence). V gave up 0 bases and J gave up 2 bases; unmatched junction bases: 6. A J-beta primer mix and a sample-barcoded 5' primer were used in a second PCR of about 7 to 12 cycles. One entry per CDR3 protein results from TCRdb running MiXCR on the 5' RACE reads. The data contain over a million distinct CDR3 sequences, under 30% of them singletons. A remark on this clonotype: The antigen remains unidentified.

This sample was shared with a second study, whose subject was T cells of mothers and their children.

The TCR was taken from a girl aged 2 to 10 in good health. This chain uses TRBV20-1 with TRBJ2-1; TRBD2 agrees at 8 bases. Specimen: blood. The CDR3 DNA follows: TGCAGTGCTAGAGATTCCCCAGCGGGGGCCTACAATGAGCAGTTCTTC. Protein sequence: CSARDSPAGAYNEQFF.